This T cell receptor (beta chain) was recovered during a study of patients and donors after allogeneic stem cell transplantation. TCRdb re-called the RT-PCR reads with MiXCR, one entry per CDR3 protein. The table includes some 17,000 distinct CDR3 sequences, around a quarter detected once. CDR3 size: 13 residues. Trimming at V came to 4 bases and at J to 6 bases, leaving 2 bases not matched to a gene. Germline CDR1 is SGHTA and CDR2 is FQGNSA. The sequencing input was blood, either unsorted or a sorted T cell fraction (not recorded which). V gene TRBV7-2 combines with J gene TRBJ2-1, with 8 positions matching TRBD1. This TCR derives from a human donor who was either an allogeneic HSCT recipient or a stem cell or donor lymphocyte infusion donor (not recorded which). It is not recorded whose cells these are; they may come from a transplant donor. For the CDR3, the DNA is TGTGCCAGCAGCTCCGACAGGGGCAATGAGCAGTTCTTC. As protein: CASSSDRGNEQFF.